These 14 T cell receptor beta chains originate from one sample sequenced in a study of control samples from healthy donors and cancer patients. Here immunoSEQ multiplex PCR was the method, and the copy in TCRdb shows in-frame clones only, minus some. The sample lists some 150,000 clones, 75% to 95% occurring once. Sequencing was performed on blood. These receptors originate from a man aged 25 to 40 in good health.

J is TRBJ1-1 and V is TRBV5-4; possibly TRBD1 for D (6 bases). This CDR3 is 15 amino acids long. Between the trimmed V and J ends, which lost 0 bases and 5 bases, there was a span of 14 bases. CDR1 and CDR2 (germline): SGHNT, YYREEE (reference sequence). CDR3 DNA: TGTGCCAGCAGCTTGGTAACGGAGGGGGGAACTGAAGCTTTCTTT. Translated, it gives CASSLVTEGGTEAFF.

This clone was counted a single time. This sequence joins TRBV11-2 and TRBJ2-3; D might be TRBD1 (7 bases). V lost 1 base, J lost 6 bases, and 14 bases lay in between. This CDR3 has 15 amino acids. Germline CDR1 is SGHAT and CDR2 is FQNNGV. The CDR3 nucleotides are TGTGCCAGCAGCTTAGGGGCGGGACAGTTCGATACGCAGTATTTT. Translation gives CASSLGAGQFDTQYF.

This chain connects TRBV7-9 to TRBJ2-1; D not certain. Between the trimmed V and J ends, which lost 5 bases and 5 bases, there was a span of 7 bases. Germline assignment: CDR1 SEHNR and CDR2 FQNEAQ (reference sequence). The CDR3 has 12 amino acids. The CDR3 nucleotides are TGTGCCAGCAGCACTTTCGACAATGAGCAGTTCTTC. Amino acids: CASSTFDNEQFF. The complete variable domain, with remaining parts taken from reference TRBV7-9 and TRBJ2-1, reads DTGVSQNPRHKITKRGQNVTFRCDPISEHNRLYWYRQTLGQGPEFLTYFQNEAQLEKSRLLSDRFSAERPKGSFSTLEIQRTEQGDSAMYLCASSTFDNEQFFGPGTRLTVL.

The chain couples TRBV9 to TRBJ1-5; TRBD1 might be the D (6 bases). V lost 4 bases, J lost 7 bases, and 15 bases lay in between. Germline values: CDR1 SGDLS, CDR2 YYNGEE. CDR3 length equals 14 residues. The CDR3 sequence is CASSRGGWTQPQHF. The CDR3 nucleotides read TGTGCCAGCAGCCGGGGGGGCTGGACACAGCCCCAGCATTTT.

The chain couples TRBV30 to TRBJ1-5; tentative D call: TRBD1 (6 bases). V was clipped by 2 bases and J by 6 bases, with 14 bases between them. Germline V gene sequence: CDR1 GTSNPN, CDR2 SVGIG (reference sequence). The CDR3 extends over 14 amino acids. The CDR3 sequence: CAWSRPGAAQPQHF. Here the CDR3 DNA reads TGTGCCTGGAGTCGTCCAGGGGCGGCTCAGCCCCAGCATTTT.

This chain joins TRBV10-3 and TRBJ1-1; 7 bases align to TRBD1. This CDR3 is built from 14 residues. CDR1 and CDR2 from the germline V gene are ENHRY and SYGVKD. The ends lost 6 bases at V and 5 bases at J; junction bases unmatched: 9. As DNA, the CDR3 is TGTGCCATCAGGGGAACAGGGGTGGAAACTGAAGCTTTCTTT. The encoded protein is CAIRGTGVETEAFF.

The J gene is TRBJ1-1, the V gene TRBV6-1, with a weak D call TRBD1 (5 bases). Per germline, CDR1 MNHNS and CDR2 SASEGT. Trimming removed 2 bases at V and 3 bases at J, with 10 bases between. This CDR3 spans 14 amino acids. The CDR3 coding sequence is TGTGCCAGCAGTGAATGGGGGGTAGACACTGAAGCTTTCTTT. It encodes CASSEWGVDTEAFF.

This clone came up many times. The chain joins TRBV30 to TRBJ1-1; 10 bases match TRBD1. Per the germline V gene, CDR1 is GTSNPN and CDR2 is SVGIG (reference sequence). Trimming removed 4 bases from V and 5 bases from J; junction bases left unmatched: 7. This CDR3 comprises 14 residues. CDR3 protein: CAWTYGTGETEAFF. For the CDR3, the DNA is TGTGCCTGGACCTACGGGACAGGGGAAACTGAAGCTTTCTTT.

The genes are TRBV24-1 and TRBJ2-2; 8 bases are a match to TRBD1. J was trimmed by 2 bases and V by 9 bases; bases with no gene match: 4. Germline V CDR1 and CDR2: KGHDR, SFDVKD. The CDR3 has 14 amino acids. Here the CDR3 reads CATGGTGNTGELFF. The CDR3 DNA follows: TGTGCCACCGGCGGGACAGGCAACACCGGGGAGCTGTTTTTT.

The rearrangement joins TRBV6-2 or TRBV6-3 to TRBJ1-6, with D perhaps TRBD1 (5 bases). CDR3 length: 14 residues. V dropped 6 bases and J dropped 12 bases, with 18 bases sitting between them. From germline, CDR1 is MNHEY and CDR2 SVGEGT. The CDR3 DNA sequence: TGTGCCAGCAGCGCCACTGTTGGGGGTAGACCCCTCCACTTT. Amino acids: CASSATVGGRPLHF.

The genes are TRBV7-9 and TRBJ2-3; no clear D. Germline V lookup: CDR1 SEHNR, CDR2 FQNEAQ (reference sequence). The CDR3 covers 13 residues. Trimming pared 1 base from V and 4 bases from J, leaving 6 bases between. The CDR3 DNA reads TGTGCCAGCAGCTTAGACCTCTCAGATACGCAGTATTTT. Its protein is CASSLDLSDTQYF.

The chain has TRBV7-2 and TRBJ2-7, with TRBD1 as a possible D gene (7 bases). This CDR3 has 15 residues. Germline lookup yields CDR1 SGHTA and CDR2 FQGNSA. The V end was cut by 3 bases, the J end by 3 bases, with 15 bases between. CDR3 region: CASSFRGAYGYEQYF. The DNA for the CDR3 is TGTGCCAGCAGCTTCAGGGGGGCCTACGGCTACGAGCAGTACTTC. Looking up the rest from reference TRBV7-2 and TRBJ2-7 gives the full variable domain: GAGVSQSPSNKVTEKGKDVELRCDPISGHTALYWYRQSLGQGLEFLIYFQGNSAPDKSGLPSDRFSAERTGGSVSTLTIQRTQQEDSAVYLCASSFRGAYGYEQYFGPGTRLTVT.

The chain combines TRBV25-1 with TRBJ1-2; tentatively, D is TRBD1 (5 bases). The CDR3 runs to 14 residues. V was clipped by 3 bases and J by 2 bases, with 10 bases between them. CDR1 and CDR2 (germline): MGHDK, SYGVNS. This CDR3 reads CASSDPTGNYGYTF. CDR3 sequence (DNA): TGTGCCAGCAGTGATCCCACAGGAAACTATGGCTACACCTTC.

This chain joins TRBV7-9 and TRBJ2-7; no firm D call. V was trimmed by 2 bases and J by 5 bases, leaving 4 bases between them. CDR3 length: 11 amino acids. Germline V lookup: CDR1 SEHNR, CDR2 FQNEAQ (reference sequence). CDR3 region: CASSLYDEQYF. For the CDR3, the DNA is TGTGCCAGCAGCTTATATGACGAGCAGTACTTC. Filled out from reference TRBV7-9 and TRBJ2-7, the complete variable domain reads DTGVSQNPRHKITKRGQNVTFRCDPISEHNRLYWYRQTLGQGPEFLTYFQNEAQLEKSRLLSDRFSAERPKGSFSTLEIQRTEQGDSAMYLCASSLYDEQYFGPGTRLTVT.